This is a list of T cell receptor beta chains from one sample in a study of T cell changes during pregnancy in multiple sclerosis. Produced via immunoSEQ multiplex PCR; TCRdb's table is partial and in-frame only. This table has 65,000 to 95,000 clones, 85% to 95% appearing once. Sequencing was performed on peripheral blood, taken after pregnancy. These receptors came from a female donor in good health, enrolled as a control in a pregnancy study. CDR3s include the opening cysteine and the closing phenylalanine or tryptophan. A D gene is named only where the DNA matches it firmly. A clone size is listed for some rows: how often the clone was seen (once, few, many), or a class if it is expanded.

j_gene	abundance	v_gene	len	d_gene	CDR3nt	CDR3aa
TRBJ1-1	few	TRBV19	13	-	TGTGCCAGTAGTACGACACCGAACACTGAAGCTTTCTTT	CASSTTPNTEAFF
TRBJ1-4	-	TRBV4-3	14	-	TGCGCCAGCAGCCAGGGACACCGCAATGAAAAACTGTTTTTT	CASSQGHRNEKLFF
TRBJ2-7	few	TRBV2	15	-	TGTGCCAGCAGTGCGTTGCAGGGCTCAAAGGGCGAGCAGTACTTC	CASSALQGSKGEQYF
TRBJ2-3	-	TRBV4-3	18	-	TGCGCCAGCAGCCAATACCGGGGGAGGAAGGGGATCCCAGATACGCAGTATTTT	CASSQYRGRKGIPDTQYF
TRBJ1-4	-	TRBV5-1	15	-	TGCGCCAGCAGCTTGGAAGGACACCTTAATGAAAAACTGTTTTTT	CASSLEGHLNEKLFF
TRBJ1-1	-	TRBV7-9	13	-	TGTGCCAGCAGCCCACAGGGAAATCAGGTAGCTTTCTTT	CASSPQGNQVAFF
TRBJ2-1	-	TRBV9	15	TRBD1	TGTGCCAGCAGCGCCACCGGGACAGGGATGGATGAGCAGTTCTTC	CASSATGTGMDEQFF
TRBJ2-7	-	TRBV27	13	-	TGTGCCAGCAGTTCGCCAGGGAGGTACGAGCAGTACTTC	CASSSPGRYEQYF
TRBJ2-3	-	TRBV6-6	15	-	TGTGCCAGCAGTTACTCTCTGGGGAGACCAGATACGCAGTATTTT	CASSYSLGRPDTQYF
TRBJ2-2	-	TRBV7-3	16	-	TGTGCCAGCAGCTTAATCCCGAGACAGGTCACCGGGGAGCTGTTTTTT	CASSLIPRQVTGELFF
TRBJ2-5	-	TRBV7-2	15	-	TGTGCCAGCAGCTTAGCGCTACTAGGGTGGGAGACCCAGTACTTC	CASSLALLGWETQYF
TRBJ2-7	-	TRBV27	15	TRBD2	TGTGCCAACTCACGGACTAGCGGGACCTCCTACGAGCAGTACTTC	CANSRTSGTSYEQYF
TRBJ2-7	-	TRBV25-1	11	-	TGTGCCAGCAGTGTACTCTACGAGCAGTACTTC	CASSVLYEQYF
TRBJ2-3	-	TRBV7-2	16	TRBD2	TGTGCCAGCAGCTTACGGGGGGTGACTAGCACAGATACGCAGTATTTT	CASSLRGVTSTDTQYF
TRBJ2-2	once	TRBV11-2	15	-	TGTGCCAGCAGCTTCGTTTCCGCGAACACCGGGGAGCTGTTTTTT	CASSFVSANTGELFF
TRBJ1-2	-	TRBV28	13	-	TGTGCCAGCAGTCAGGCCAGGCCGCATGGCTACACCTTC	CASSQARPHGYTF
TRBJ2-1	-	TRBV29-1	13	TRBD2	TGCAGCGCAGGACTAGCGGGGGACCGAGAGCAGTTCTTC	CSAGLAGDREQFF
TRBJ1-2	-	TRBV15	17	TRBD1	TGTGCCACCAGCAGGGCCCGGACAGGGGGAGGTAACTATGGCTACACCTTC	CATSRARTGGGNYGYTF
TRBJ2-1	-	TRBV30	19	TRBD2	TGTGCCTGGGTGGACGGATCGGGACTAGCGGGAGACGCCTACAATGAGCAGTTCTTC	CAWVDGSGLAGDAYNEQFF
TRBJ2-5	-	TRBV18	17	TRBD1	TGTGCCAGCTCACGGGGACAGGGGGCCGGGAGTCAAAAGACCCAGTACTTC	CASSRGQGAGSQKTQYF
TRBJ1-1	-	TRBV7-9	14	-	TGTGCCAGCAGCTTATCGGTTCTGAACACTGAAGCTTTCTTT	CASSLSVLNTEAFF
TRBJ2-3	-	TRBV2	14	TRBD2	TGTGCCACCGGGACTAGCGGGGCTACGGATACGCAGTATTTT	CATGTSGATDTQYF
TRBJ2-1	-	TRBV9	14	-	TGTGCCAGCAGCCCAAATAGCGGATACAATGAGCAGTTCTTC	CASSPNSGYNEQFF
TRBJ1-2	-	TRBV6-5	16	-	TGTGCCAGCAGTTACTTCCGAAGTCCGCGGGACTATGGCTACACCTTC	CASSYFRSPRDYGYTF
TRBJ2-3	-	TRBV5-1	16	TRBD2	TGCGCCAGCAGCTCCACTGAGCGGGGGCTCACAGATACGCAGTATTTT	CASSSTERGLTDTQYF
TRBJ2-3	-	TRBV7-6	19	TRBD2	TGTGCCAGCAGCTGGGGACTAGCGGGAGCCTTGTTGGGCACAGATACGCAGTATTTT	CASSWGLAGALLGTDTQYF
TRBJ2-6	-	TRBV18	18	TRBD1	TGTGCCAGCTCACCTGGGACAGGGGGCGGTCGCGAGGCCAACGTCCTGACTTTC	CASSPGTGGGREANVLTF
TRBJ1-3	-	TRBV13	15	-	TGTGCCAGCACCCGGAGGGGGGGCTCTGGAAACACCATATATTTT	CASTRRGGSGNTIYF